One sample yielded the 29 T cell receptor beta chains listed below, sequenced in a study of OX40 agonist ivuxolimab in advanced cancers. This table comes from immunoSEQ multiplex PCR, and its TCRdb copy is limited to in-frame clones, with some not included. The repertoire has about 73,000 clones, approximately 90% of them found once; the top ten carry over 9.5%. This specimen was CD4+ or CD8+ T cells sorted from blood, taken in a trial of the OX40 agonist ivuxolimab. The receptor source for this set is an adult with an advanced solid tumor such as melanoma, head and neck, liver or kidney cancer.

The J gene is TRBJ1-1, the V gene TRBV9; tentative D call: TRBD1 (5 bases). CDR3 length equals 15 residues. Trimming stripped 0 bases from V and 3 bases from J, with 12 bases between. Germline V gene lookup returns CDR1 SGDLS and CDR2 YYNGEE. DNA of the CDR3: TGTGCCAGCAGCGTAGAGCAGGGTTTGGACACTGAAGCTTTCTTT. Translating gives CASSVEQGLDTEAFF.

On this clone itself: One junction end does not reproduce the germline sequence, and a read error may be involved. The V call is TRBV2, the J call TRBJ2-3; TRBD1 agrees at 9 bases. The CDR3 sequence is 11 residues long. Germline loops: CDR1 SNHLY, CDR2 FYNNEI. CDR3 protein: CASRPGQGLFF. The CDR3, as DNA: TGTGCCAGCAGGCCGGGACAGGGCCTTTTCTTT.

This clone was counted once. The chain carries TRBV15 and TRBJ1-1, with unresolved D. With 2 bases removed from V and 5 bases from J, the gap between germline ends came to 6 bases. Germline lookup yields CDR1 LNHNV and CDR2 YYDKDF (reference sequence). CDR3 length: 12 residues. The chain's CDR3 is CATSRRYTEAFF. The CDR3, as DNA: TGTGCCACCAGCAGACGGTATACTGAAGCTTTCTTT.

This sequence joins TRBV27 and TRBJ2-5, with D perhaps matching TRBD2 (6 bases). The V gene's germline CDR1 is MNHEY and CDR2 SMNVEV (reference sequence). V was trimmed by 4 bases and J by 1 base, leaving 16 bases between them. The CDR3 is 16 residues long. DNA of the CDR3: TGTGCCAGCAGTTCAAGGAGGCGGGACCGCCAAGAGACCCAGTACTTC. Its protein is CASSSRRRDRQETQYF.

Notes on this clone: A much larger clone sits a single nucleotide away, making a read error possible. This specimen includes other DNA sequences encoding the same CDR3. The CDR3 DNA is TGTGCCAGCAGTTCGGCAGACTACACCGGAGAGCTGTTTTTT. This sequence encodes CASSSADYTGELFF. This chain uses TRBV7-9 with TRBJ2-2, with a possible D match to TRBD2 (5 bases). The CDR3 is 14 amino acids. Per the germline V gene, CDR1 is SEHNR and CDR2 is FQNEAQ (reference sequence).

The chain uses TRBV10-3 and TRBJ2-7; a weak D match, TRBD2 (5 bases). The V end lost 6 bases, the J end lost 4 bases, and 19 bases lay between the germline ends. This CDR3 contains 15 residues. Per germline, CDR1 ENHRY and CDR2 SYGVKD. CDR3: CAIRDEGVPGYEQYF. DNA of the CDR3: TGTGCCATCAGAGACGAGGGTGTTCCTGGGTACGAGCAGTACTTC.

This chain uses TRBV4-1 with TRBJ2-1; 7 bases match TRBD2. CDR1 is MGHRA, CDR2 YSYEKL, per germline. Trimming removed 2 bases from V and 4 bases from J; junction bases left unmatched: 5. The CDR3 contains 15 residues. The CDR3 DNA reads as TGCGCCAGCAGCCAACTAGCGGAGGTTTACAATGAGCAGTTCTTC. Amino acid sequence: CASSQLAEVYNEQFF.

This clone qualifies as medium-sized. The rearrangement uses TRBV16 and TRBJ2-5; D is perhaps TRBD1 or TRBD2 (5 bases each). From germline, CDR1 is KGHSY and CDR2 FQNENV. V dropped 3 bases and J dropped 2 bases, with 16 bases sitting between them. The CDR3 is 16 amino acids. CDR3 DNA sequence: TGTGCCAGCAGCCAGCCTGACCGGGACGGTCAAGAGACCCAGTACTTC. Amino acid sequence: CASSQPDRDGQETQYF.

This chain joins TRBV7-9 and TRBJ1-1, with 7 bases identical to TRBD1. Germline V gene sequence: CDR1 SEHNR, CDR2 FQNEAQ (reference sequence). V lost 2 bases, J lost 4 bases, and 4 bases stayed unmatched. CDR3 length equals 14 residues. In nucleotides, the CDR3 is TGTGCCAGCAGCTTACCGGCAGGGGGCACTGAAGCTTTCTTT. It yields the protein CASSLPAGGTEAFF.

This clone has a handful of counts. The chain joins TRBV19 to TRBJ2-2; 7 bases are a match to TRBD1. Germline lookup yields CDR1 LNHDA and CDR2 SQIVND (reference sequence). This CDR3 contains 14 residues. V shed 6 bases and J 5 bases; nucleotides not matched to a gene: 6. CDR3 in amino acids: CASRKFRGTGELFF. The CDR3 DNA follows: TGTGCCAGTAGGAAATTCAGGGGGACCGGGGAGCTGTTTTTT.

This chain links TRBV11-2 with TRBJ2-1, with 11 bases matching TRBD2. Germline trimming cut 1 base from V and 8 bases from J; bases unmatched to any gene: 1. Per germline, CDR1 SGHAT and CDR2 FQNNGV. This CDR3 region has 14 residues. In DNA form, the CDR3 reads TGTGCCAGCAGCTTAGGGGGACTAGCGGATGAGCAGTTCTTC. Its protein product is CASSLGGLADEQFF.

This chain uses TRBV15 with TRBJ1-4; no firm D call. V was shortened by 3 bases and J by 6 bases, with 14 bases between the two germline ends. The CDR3 is 15 amino acids. CDR1 LNHNV and CDR2 YYDKDF come from the germline V gene (reference sequence). The CDR3 nucleotides read TGTGCCACCAGCAGGTCACACCCGGTAGATGAAAAACTGTTTTTT. As protein: CATSRSHPVDEKLFF.

The V and J genes are TRBV7-9 and TRBJ2-7; D gene ambiguous. V was cut by 5 bases and J by 5 bases, with 10 bases left in between. The CDR3 covers 12 residues. The germline V gene encodes CDR1 SEHNR and CDR2 FQNEAQ (reference sequence). CDR3: CASSTPPHEQYF. The CDR3 DNA sequence: TGTGCCAGCAGCACCCCGCCCCACGAGCAGTACTTC.

The CDR3: CASSISTGDSNTEAFF. DNA for the CDR3: TGTGCCAGCAGCATCAGTACAGGGGACTCGAACACTGAAGCTTTCTTT. The J gene is TRBJ1-1, the V gene TRBV7-6, with 7 bases that match TRBD1. The junction had 10 bases not matched to a gene; V was cut back by 5 bases and J by 1 base. The CDR3 has 16 amino acids. CDR1 SGHVS and CDR2 FNYEAQ come from the germline V gene.

V is TRBV27 and J is TRBJ2-3; TRBD1 aligns across 8 bases. CDR3 length equals 12 residues. The V gene end was trimmed by 3 bases and the J gene end by 10 bases; junction bases not matched to a gene: 3. Germline values: CDR1 MNHEY, CDR2 SMNVEV (reference sequence). CDR3 in amino acids: CASSFRQGSQYF. CDR3 in DNA: TGTGCCAGCAGTTTTAGACAGGGGTCGCAGTATTTT.

The chain couples TRBV4-1 to TRBJ1-3, with D perhaps TRBD1 (5 bases). CDR3 size: 18 residues. The V end was cut by 2 bases, the J end by 6 bases, with 23 bases between. Germline values: CDR1 MGHRA, CDR2 YSYEKL. Here the CDR3 reads CASSQSALGQGEVNTIYF. The CDR3 bases are TGCGCCAGCAGCCAAAGTGCTCTAGGGCAAGGGGAGGTAAACACCATATATTTT.

The V gene is TRBV9, the J gene TRBJ2-3; D is possibly TRBD2 (6 bases). Trimming took off 0 bases at V and 1 base at J, with 9 bases between the two ends. The germline CDR1 and CDR2 sequences are SGDLS and YYNGEE. The CDR3 extends over 15 amino acids. The CDR3 spells CASSVGGMGTDTQYF. As DNA, the CDR3 is TGTGCCAGCAGCGTAGGCGGGATGGGCACAGATACGCAGTATTTT.

CDR3 bases: TGTGCCAGTATGCGAACTCCCTGGGATTCGGTCCTAAACACCATATATTTT. It yields the protein CASMRTPWDSVLNTIYF. The rearrangement joins TRBV2 to TRBJ1-3; D unclear. V was clipped by 9 bases and J by 6 bases, with 27 bases between them. There are 17 residues in the CDR3. Germline-derived CDR1 and CDR2 are SNHLY and FYNNEI.

The chain combines TRBV5-6 with TRBJ2-1, with 7 bases aligning to TRBD2. J gave up 9 bases and V 5 bases, and 8 bases lay outside the gene matches. This CDR3 has 13 amino acids. Germline values: CDR1 SGHDT, CDR2 YYEEEE. CDR3 nucleotide sequence: TGTGCCAGCAGTTCGATAGCGGGTTCTGAGCAGTTCTTC. Translating it yields CASSSIAGSEQFF.

As to this clone: The sample contains more than one DNA sequence encoding this CDR3. V gene TRBV27 combines with J gene TRBJ2-7; 10 bases agree with TRBD1. Trimming at V came to 4 bases and at J to 2 bases, leaving 2 bases not matched to a gene. The CDR3 sequence is 14 residues long. CDR1 and CDR2 from the germline V gene are MNHEY and SMNVEV (reference sequence). The CDR3, as DNA: TGTGCCAGCAGTTGGACAGGGGGGACCTACGAGCAGTACTTC. Translation: CASSWTGGTYEQYF.

The chain combines TRBV7-9 with TRBJ2-1; weak D call: TRBD1 (6 bases). CDR1 and CDR2 (germline): SEHNR, FQNEAQ (reference sequence). This CDR3 contains 13 residues. Trimming pared 2 bases from V and 9 bases from J, leaving 11 bases between. The CDR3 DNA follows: TGTGCCAGCAGCTTACCTGGGGGCTTTGAGCAGTTCTTC. Protein: CASSLPGGFEQFF.

This clone showed up just once. The chain joins TRBV15 to TRBJ1-1, with no clear D. This CDR3 spans 15 amino acids. Germline V gives CDR1 LNHNV, CDR2 YYDKDF (reference sequence). V lost 0 bases to trimming and J lost 2 bases, with 10 bases between them. CDR3 coding DNA: TGTGCCACCAGCAGAGAATCTACAGCTAACACTGAAGCTTTCTTT. It yields the protein CATSRESTANTEAFF.

Written as DNA, the CDR3 is TGTGCCAGTAGGACAGGGGCGCATAATTCACCCCTCCACTTT. It translates to CASRTGAHNSPLHF. This chain joins TRBV27 and TRBJ1-6; TRBD1 agrees at 9 bases. The germline V gene encodes CDR1 MNHEY and CDR2 SMNVEV (reference sequence). The CDR3 is 14 amino acids. V dropped 9 bases and J dropped 5; count of bases not matched to a gene: 5.

V is TRBV6-4 and J is TRBJ2-7, with D maybe TRBD2 (7 bases). There are 14 residues in the CDR3. The ends were cut back, 3 bases at V and 3 bases at J, with 12 bases in the middle. The V gene's germline CDR1 is MRHNA and CDR2 SNTAGT. The CDR3 loop is CASSEGEGGYEQYF. The CDR3 nucleotides read TGTGCCAGCAGTGAGGGGGAGGGGGGCTACGAGCAGTACTTC.

The chain is built from TRBV6-6 and TRBJ1-5, with D tentatively TRBD1 (5 bases). The germline V and J ends were trimmed by 4 bases and 7 bases, with 8 bases remaining between them. CDR3 length: 12 residues. Germline values: CDR1 MNHNY, CDR2 SVGAGI (reference sequence). The CDR3, as DNA: TGTGCCAGCAGTTTCAGGGTCCAGCCCCAGCATTTT. Residues: CASSFRVQPQHF.

The chain employs TRBV6-5 and TRBJ2-1; D is undetermined. Germline CDR1 is MNHEY and CDR2 is SVGAGI. This CDR3 contains 13 residues. The V gene lost 2 bases and the J gene lost 6 bases, with 8 bases spanning the gap. The CDR3 region has the DNA TGTGCCAGCAGTTACGCGGCAATCAATGAGCAGTTCTTC. Its protein is CASSYAAINEQFF.

Turning to this clone: The sample has other DNA sequences that encode this CDR3 too. J is TRBJ2-1 and V is TRBV27, with D hard to call. Trimming left V 3 bases short and J 4 bases short, with 4 bases between. Per germline, CDR1 MNHEY and CDR2 SMNVEV (reference sequence). The CDR3 length is 12 residues. This CDR3 reads CASSFGYNEQFF. The DNA for the CDR3 is TGTGCCAGCAGTTTTGGGTACAATGAGCAGTTCTTC.

The rearrangement uses TRBV7-9 and TRBJ1-2; tentative D call: TRBD1 (5 bases). The V end lost 5 bases, the J end lost 3 bases, and 16 bases lay between the germline ends. The CDR3 is 15 amino acids. From germline, CDR1 is SEHNR and CDR2 FQNEAQ (reference sequence). The chain's CDR3 is CASSEEGPSHYGYTF. CDR3 DNA: TGTGCCAGCAGCGAAGAGGGACCTTCCCACTATGGCTACACCTTC. Using reference TRBV7-9 and TRBJ1-2 for the parts outside the CDR3, the full variable domain is DTGVSQNPRHKITKRGQNVTFRCDPISEHNRLYWYRQTLGQGPEFLTYFQNEAQLEKSRLLSDRFSAERPKGSFSTLEIQRTEQGDSAMYLCASSEEGPSHYGYTFGSGTRLTVV.

This sequence joins TRBV19 and TRBJ2-7; 9 nucleotides align to TRBD1. This CDR3 has 15 residues. CDR1 is LNHDA, CDR2 SQIVND, per germline (reference sequence). V lost 4 bases and J lost 4; bases outside the gene matches: 8. The CDR3 nucleotides read TGTGCCAGTAGTAATCGTGGGACAGGGAGATACGAGCAGTACTTC. It yields the protein CASSNRGTGRYEQYF.